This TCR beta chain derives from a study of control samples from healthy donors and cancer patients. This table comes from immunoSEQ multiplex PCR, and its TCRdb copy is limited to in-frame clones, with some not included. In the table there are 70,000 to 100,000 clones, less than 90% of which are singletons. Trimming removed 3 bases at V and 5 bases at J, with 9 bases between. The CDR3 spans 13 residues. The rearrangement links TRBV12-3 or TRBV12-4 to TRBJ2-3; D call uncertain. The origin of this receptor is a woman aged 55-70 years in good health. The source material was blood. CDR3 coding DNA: TGTGCCAGCAGTTTGGTTAGGGAAGATACGCAGTATTTT. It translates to CASSLVREDTQYF.